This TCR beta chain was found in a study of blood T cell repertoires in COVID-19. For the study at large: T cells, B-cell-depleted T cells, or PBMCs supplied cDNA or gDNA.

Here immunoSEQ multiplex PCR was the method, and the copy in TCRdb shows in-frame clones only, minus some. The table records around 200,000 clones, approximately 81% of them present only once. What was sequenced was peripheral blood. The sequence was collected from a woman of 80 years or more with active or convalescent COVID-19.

The CDR3 region is CASKAGQSSYNEQFF. The CDR3 bases are TGCGCCAGTAAAGCCGGACAGAGCTCCTACAATGAGCAGTTCTTC. This chain uses TRBV5-1 with TRBJ2-1, with a weak D call TRBD1 (6 bases). This CDR3 region has 15 residues. Trimming removed 8 bases at V and 0 bases at J, with 15 bases between. The germline CDR1 and CDR2 sequences are SGHRS and YFSETQ.